The rows below give T cell receptor beta chains drawn from one sample of a study of OX40 agonist ivuxolimab in advanced cancers. Libraries were prepared by immunoSEQ multiplex PCR; TCRdb keeps only in-frame clonotypes and omits some of them. The repertoire holds some 51,000 clones, with around 73% as singletons. The source material was CD4+ or CD8+ T cells sorted from blood, sampled in a trial of the OX40 agonist ivuxolimab. Receptors were obtained from an adult with an advanced solid tumor such as melanoma, head and neck, liver or kidney cancer. The CDR3 runs from the conserved cysteine through the conserved F or W. Each record gives: D gene, CDR3 length, clone size, J gene, V gene, CDR3 DNA, CDR3 protein. D genes are given only for firm matches. A clone size is listed for some rows: how often the clone was seen (once, few, many), or a class if it is expanded.

>-|13|once|TRBJ1-1|TRBV18
TGTGCCAGCTCACCCATGGCGAACACTGAAGCTTTCTTT
CASSPMANTEAFF
>-|16|-|TRBJ2-7|TRBV6-1
TGTGCCAGCAGTGAAATGGGCGGCGGAAACTCCTACGAGCAGTACTTC
CASSEMGGGNSYEQYF
>-|17|-|TRBJ2-2|TRBV5-6
TGTGCCAGCAGCTTGTATGGCCGGCCCCCGGGCACCGGGGAGCTGTTTTTT
CASSLYGRPPGTGELFF
>-|14|-|TRBJ1-2|TRBV25-1
TGTGCCAGCAGTGAAGACCCCAGGCTCCATGGCTACACCTTC
CASSEDPRLHGYTF
>TRBD1|13|-|TRBJ2-5|TRBV11-2
TGTGCCAGCAGCCGCGACAGGGCGGAGACCCAGTACTTC
CASSRDRAETQYF
>TRBD1|16|-|TRBJ1-4|TRBV4-1
TGCGCCAGCAGCCAAGCCCCGGGACAGGGAGATGAAAAACTGTTTTTT
CASSQAPGQGDEKLFF
>-|12|-|TRBJ1-3|TRBV10-3
TGTGCCATCAGTCTCGGGGGGGGCACCATATATTTT
CAISLGGGTIYF
>-|15|once|TRBJ1-5|TRBV28
TGTGCCAGCAGCCCTGAGGCTTCCTATCATCAGCCCCAGCATTTT
CASSPEASYHQPQHF
>-|15|-|TRBJ2-7|TRBV7-9
TGTGCCAGCGCCAAAATCCGGGACGGCTCTTACGGGCAGTACTTC
CASAKIRDGSYGQYF
>TRBD1|19|-|TRBJ1-6|TRBV7-8
TGTGCCAGCAGCTCCCCCGGGCGGGACAGCCTTTTCGGCAATTCACCCCTCCACTTT
CASSSPGRDSLFGNSPLHF
>TRBD2|15|-|TRBJ2-3|TRBV7-2
TGTGCCAGCAGCTTGGGACTAGCGGGAGTTGATACGCAGTATTTT
CASSLGLAGVDTQYF
>TRBD1|14|-|TRBJ1-5|TRBV19
TGTGCCAGTAAGAGGGGGCCGAGCAATCAGCCCCAGCATTTT
CASKRGPSNQPQHF
>-|15|-|TRBJ1-5|TRBV6-1
TGTGCCAGCAGTGCTCAACAGGACAGCAATCAGCCCCAGCATTTT
CASSAQQDSNQPQHF
>TRBD1|15|-|TRBJ2-7|TRBV4-1
TGCGCCAGCAGCAAAGGGACAGGGGTCAACTACGAGCAGTACTTC
CASSKGTGVNYEQYF
>TRBD2|16|-|TRBJ2-1|TRBV10-2
TGCGCCAGCAGTGACGCTAGCGGGATCTCCTACAATGAGCAGTTCTTC
CASSDASGISYNEQFF
>TRBD2|19|few|TRBJ2-1|TRBV4-1
TGCGCCAGCAGCCAAGACGGGTTGGGTATTAGCGGGAGTCGCGATGAGCAGTTCTTC
CASSQDGLGISGSRDEQFF
>TRBD2|16|-|TRBJ2-5|TRBV7-9
TGTGCCAGCAGCCCGGGGACTAGCGGGAGCGGGGAGACCCAGTACTTC
CASSPGTSGSGETQYF
>-|11|once|TRBJ2-7|TRBV28
TGTGCCTGCGGACAGAGCTACGAGCAGTACTTC
CACGQSYEQYF
>-|14|-|TRBJ2-5|TRBV28
TGTGCCAGCATTGAGGGGGGAGGTAGGGAGACCCAGTACTTC
CASIEGGGRETQYF
>TRBD1|14|-|TRBJ1-4|TRBV7-9
TGTGCCAGCAGCTCGTCAGGGGGTAATGAAAAACTGTTTTTT
CASSSSGGNEKLFF
>-|15|-|TRBJ2-1|TRBV28
TGTGCCAGCAGTCCCGGGGAGCATGGCCTCAGTGAGCAGTTCTTC
CASSPGEHGLSEQFF
>TRBD1|13|-|TRBJ1-2|TRBV6-1
TGTGCCAGCAGTGAATTGCCAGGGGGAGGCTACACCTTC
CASSELPGGGYTF
>TRBD1|17|-|TRBJ1-1|TRBV5-1
TGCGCCAGCAGCTTGGGGACAGGGGTAGGTCGGAACACTGAAGCTTTCTTT
CASSLGTGVGRNTEAFF
>TRBD2|15|-|TRBJ2-7|TRBV2
TGTGCCAGCAGTGAACTGGGACTAGCGGGCTACGAGCAGTACTTC
CASSELGLAGYEQYF
>-|14|-|TRBJ1-2|TRBV6-7
TGTGCCAGCAGAATGGACACGGAAGGGGTTGGCTACACCTTC
CASRMDTEGVGYTF
>TRBD1|14|-|TRBJ2-1|TRBV12-5
TGTGCTAGTGGTCCGGGGACAGGGAGGAATGAGCAGTTCTTC
CASGPGTGRNEQFF
>-|14|once|TRBJ1-5|TRBV9
TGTGCCAGCAGCGGACAGTTTAGCAATCAGCCCCAGCATTTT
CASSGQFSNQPQHF
>-|14|once|TRBJ2-1|TRBV5-1
TGCGCCAGCAGCTTGGAGATGGGGATCAATGAGCAGTTCTTC
CASSLEMGINEQFF
>TRBD2|14|-|TRBJ2-7|TRBV9
TGTGCCAGCAGCGTAGACGGGAGGGCCTGGGAGCAGTACTTC
CASSVDGRAWEQYF
>-|14|-|TRBJ2-3|TRBV9
TGTGCCAGCAGCGTATCAGCTAGCACAGATACGCAGTATTTT
CASSVSASTDTQYF
>TRBD1|18|-|TRBJ2-2|TRBV7-3
TGTGCCAGCAGCTCATACCCTCCCGGGACAGGGAACACCGGGGAGCTGTTTTTT
CASSSYPPGTGNTGELFF
>TRBD1|15|-|TRBJ1-3|TRBV27
TGTGCCAGCAGATCCACAGGGGGCTCTGGAAACACCATATATTTT
CASRSTGGSGNTIYF